The clone carrying this T cell receptor (beta chain) was seen many times. What it binds is not known. This CDR3 has 12 amino acids. The ends were cut back, 1 base at V and 11 bases at J, with 9 bases in the middle. Tregs were sorted as CD4+CD25+CD127-/low cells. Points from the study as a whole: Tumor-infiltrating Treg TCR alpha and beta sequences overlapped most with tumor naive CD4+ T cells, then blood naive.

Full-length variable regions came from constant-region reverse primers plus semi-nested Nested Universal Primer A PCR. TCRdb independently ran MiXCR on the 5' RACE reads; one entry per CDR3 protein. The table shows tens of thousands of distinct CDR3 sequences, with about 20% occurring only once. The V and J genes are TRBV12-3 or TRBV12-4 and TRBJ2-1, with no clear D. Material: Tregs sorted from blood. The sequence came from a female donor with breast cancer. The DNA for the CDR3 is TGTGCCAGCAGTTTAGTCCAGGAGAAGCAGTTCTTC. As protein: CASSLVQEKQFF.